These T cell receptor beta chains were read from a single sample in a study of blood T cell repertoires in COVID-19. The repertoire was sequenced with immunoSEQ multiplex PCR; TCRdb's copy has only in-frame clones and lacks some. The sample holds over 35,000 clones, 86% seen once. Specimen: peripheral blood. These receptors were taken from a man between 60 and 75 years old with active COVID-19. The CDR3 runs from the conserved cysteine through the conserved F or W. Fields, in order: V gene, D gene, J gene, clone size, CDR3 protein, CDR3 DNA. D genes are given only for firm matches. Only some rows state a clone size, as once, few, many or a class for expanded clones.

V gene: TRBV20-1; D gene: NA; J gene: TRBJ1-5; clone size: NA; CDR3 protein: CSASTTGKNSQPQHF; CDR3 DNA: TGCAGTGCTAGTACGACAGGAAAAAATAGTCAGCCCCAGCATTTT
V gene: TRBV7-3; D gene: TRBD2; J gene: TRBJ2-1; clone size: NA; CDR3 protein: CASSPRTSRVDNEQFF; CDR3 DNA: TGTGCCAGCAGCCCCAGGACTAGCCGGGTGGACAATGAGCAGTTCTTC
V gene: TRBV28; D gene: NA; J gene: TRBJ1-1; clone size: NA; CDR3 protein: CASSPGISEAFF; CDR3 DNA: TGTGCCAGCAGCCCAGGAATTTCCGAAGCTTTCTTT
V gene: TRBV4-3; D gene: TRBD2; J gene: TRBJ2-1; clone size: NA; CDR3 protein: CASSQDPAGEIHRGEQFF; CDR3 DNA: TGCGCCAGCAGCCAAGATCCAGCGGGAGAGATACATCGGGGTGAGCAGTTCTTC
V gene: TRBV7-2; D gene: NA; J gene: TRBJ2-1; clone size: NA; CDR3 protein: CASSLDQGYEQFF; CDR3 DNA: TGTGCCAGCAGCCTCGATCAGGGCTATGAGCAGTTCTTC
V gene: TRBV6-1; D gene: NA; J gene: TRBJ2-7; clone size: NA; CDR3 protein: CASSEGQGTYYEQYF; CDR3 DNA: TGTGCCAGCAGTGAAGGGCAGGGCACCTACTACGAGCAGTACTTC
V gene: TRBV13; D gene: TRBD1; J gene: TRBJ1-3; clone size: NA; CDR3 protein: CASSGRQGGNTIYF; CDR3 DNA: TGTGCCAGCAGCGGCCGACAGGGGGGAAACACCATATATTTT
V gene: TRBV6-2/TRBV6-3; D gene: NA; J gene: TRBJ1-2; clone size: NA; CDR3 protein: CASSYSNQNGYTF; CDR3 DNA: TGTGCCAGCAGTTACTCGAACCAGAATGGCTACACCTTC
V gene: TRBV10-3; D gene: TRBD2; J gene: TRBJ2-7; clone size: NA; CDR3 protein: CAISESSSGRREQYF; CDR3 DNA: TGTGCCATCAGTGAGTCGTCTAGCGGGAGACGCGAGCAGTACTTC
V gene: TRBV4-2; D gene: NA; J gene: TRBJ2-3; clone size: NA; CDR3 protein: CASSQVSREQADTQYF; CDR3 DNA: TGTGCCAGCAGCCAAGTTAGCCGGGAGCAGGCAGATACGCAGTATTTT
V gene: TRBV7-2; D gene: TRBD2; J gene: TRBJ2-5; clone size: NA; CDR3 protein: CASWGGLAGTETQYF; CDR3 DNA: TGTGCCAGCTGGGGAGGGCTAGCGGGAACAGAGACCCAGTACTTC
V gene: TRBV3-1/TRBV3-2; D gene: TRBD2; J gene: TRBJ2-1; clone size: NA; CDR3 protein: CASSQPTGTSLRNEQFF; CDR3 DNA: TGTGCCAGCAGCCAACCCACCGGGACTAGTTTAAGGAATGAGCAGTTCTTC
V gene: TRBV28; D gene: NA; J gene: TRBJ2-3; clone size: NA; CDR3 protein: CASSLAGVGTDTQYF; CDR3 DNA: TGTGCCAGCAGTCTGGCCGGGGTTGGGACAGATACGCAGTATTTT
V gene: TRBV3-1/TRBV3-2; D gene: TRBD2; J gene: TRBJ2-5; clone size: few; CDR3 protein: CASSQATGTINQETQYF; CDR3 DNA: TGTGCCAGCAGCCAAGCTACCGGGACTATCAACCAAGAGACCCAGTACTTC
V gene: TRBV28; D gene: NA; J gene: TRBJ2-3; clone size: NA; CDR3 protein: CASSLAGTDTQYF; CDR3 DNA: TGTGCCAGCAGTTTGGCCGGCACAGATACGCAGTATTTT
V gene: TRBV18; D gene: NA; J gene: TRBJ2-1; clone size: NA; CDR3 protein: CASSRQGGNEQFF; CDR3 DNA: TGTGCCAGCTCACGACAGGGAGGCAATGAGCAGTTCTTC
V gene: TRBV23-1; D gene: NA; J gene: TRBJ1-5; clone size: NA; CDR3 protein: CASPSGQPQHF; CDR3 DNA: TGCGCCAGCCCCTCCGGGCAGCCCCAGCATTTT
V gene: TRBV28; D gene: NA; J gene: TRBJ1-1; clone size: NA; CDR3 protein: CASTQGTEAFF; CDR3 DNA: TGTGCCAGCACCCAGGGGACTGAAGCTTTCTTT
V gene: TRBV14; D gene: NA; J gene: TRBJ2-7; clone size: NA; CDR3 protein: CASSHLQGHEQYF; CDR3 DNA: TGTGCCAGCAGCCACTTACAGGGCCACGAGCAGTACTTC
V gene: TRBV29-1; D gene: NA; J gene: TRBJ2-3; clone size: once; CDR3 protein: CSVPGGQSAQYF; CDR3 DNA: TGCAGCGTGCCCGGGGGTCAGAGCGCGCAGTATTTT
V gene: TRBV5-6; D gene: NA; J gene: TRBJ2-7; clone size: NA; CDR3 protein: CASSLEQIYEQYF; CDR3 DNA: TGTGCCAGCAGCTTGGAACAGATCTACGAGCAGTACTTC
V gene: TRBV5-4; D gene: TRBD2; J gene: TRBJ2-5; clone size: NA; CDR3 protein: CASSPAAVAGGIETQYF; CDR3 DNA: TGTGCCAGCAGCCCAGCAGCGGTAGCGGGGGGGATAGAGACCCAGTACTTC
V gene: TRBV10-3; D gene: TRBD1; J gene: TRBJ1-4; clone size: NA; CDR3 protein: CAISELQGNEKLFF; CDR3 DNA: TGTGCCATCAGTGAGCTACAGGGGAATGAAAAACTGTTTTTT